Given below is one T cell receptor (beta chain) in context. Antigen unknown. The record originates from a study of identifying expanded T cells in peripheral blood. Study-wide findings and caveats: Technical replicates showed around 1.2 changed clones; roughly two weeks 15 to 20; four weeks 19. Across healthy donors, higher total template counts meant significantly greater roughly 2-week count variance.

Collection occurred without any documented infections or immune events in donors. Only in-frame clones appear in the TCRdb table, and some are missing; sequencing was by immunoSEQ multiplex PCR. The sample records about 90,000 clones, 70% to 90% being singletons. The CDR3 loop spans 13 amino acids. The germline V and J ends were trimmed by 7 bases and 0 bases, with 12 bases remaining between them. CDR1 SQVTM and CDR2 ANQGSEA come from the germline V gene. Input material: blood. The V gene is TRBV29-1, the J gene TRBJ2-5; D might be TRBD1 or TRBD2, each matching 5 bases. The source of this sequence is a person between 18 and 69 years old in good health. CDR3 nucleotides: TGCAGCGCGGAAGAGGGGTACCAAGAGACCCAGTACTTC. It translates to CSAEEGYQETQYF.